A single T cell receptor beta chain is shown here with its context. This clone has more than one count but fewer than ten. Its antigen specificity is not known. The sample holds no much larger clone one base away, and base qualities are not on file. This record belongs to a study of beta chain features in type 1 diabetes (dated by TCRdb to the late 2010s). Context from the whole study: Mean age, gender distribution, total cell number and subset yield were not different between patients and healthy donors. A total of about 99,000,000 sorted cells were examined across all samples, and RNA yield correlated strongly with the number of cells per subset. Regulatory and stem cell-like memory subsets were isolated from only 8 patients and roughly 8 healthy donors, whereas naive and central memory subsets came from all 30 or so donors. In the study, TCRB repertoires of sorted circulating CD4+ T cell subsets from recently diagnosed type 1 diabetes patients were compared with those of matched healthy donors. Study-level results and caveats: Because cDNA was sequenced instead of genomic DNA, highly expressing activated cells could be over-represented, though the groups showed no difference in activation or CD3 levels. Naive, central memory and regulatory TCRB repertoires appeared to be more similar among patients than among healthy donors. Only small numbers of individuals were included in the HLA sub-analyses, which left unresolved whether HLA type had any influence on TCRB rearrangement. Fewer insertions and more nucleotide deletions at VDJ recombination sites were observed in patients with type 1 diabetes, implying thymic rearrangement abnormalities. In all four CD4+ subsets, TCRB CDR3 length was moderately but significantly shorter in type 1 diabetes patients. PCR may preferentially amplify shorter templates, but because patient and control samples were amplified and corrected together, any resulting skew would affect both groups equally.

The cysteine opens and the phenylalanine closes a CDR3 of 15 amino acids. Just CDR3 DNA is preserved here, 45 bases in frame from base 1. CDR1 and CDR2, looked up from the germline V gene (reference sequence), are MNHEY and SMNVEV. V has 9 bases trimmed and J has 4 bases trimmed; junction bases matching no gene number 11. The entire amount of isolated RNA was reverse transcribed using the High Capacity cDNA Reverse Transcription Kit, so the sequenced TCRB transcripts were expressed ones. Naive, central memory and regulatory T cell samples underwent deep immunoSEQ sequencing, averaging about 3.57 million total reads per sample. Sorted cells were lysed in RLT buffer, and RNA was extracted using DNase-treated RNeasy Micro or Mini kits according to cell number. To prevent cross-contamination, every cell subset was processed on its own, while patient and healthy donor samples were processed together. The immunoSEQ multiplex PCR was used to amplify TCRB sequences from cDNA, generating 87-bp fragments that spanned the CDR3 region. Amplicons were sequenced on the Illumina HiSeq platform. In the paper's pipeline: Synthetic template baselines were used to correct PCR bias computationally, reads within Hamming distance 2 were collapsed, and singletons that could not be merged were discarded. By aligning reads against IMGT, V, D and J genes, CDR3 length, and insertions or deletions at six rearrangement sites were assigned. Within each subset, clonotype counts were normalized to sorted cell number, and only after that were true diversity and Gini coefficients computed with the tcR R package. The overlap coefficient, calculated on TCRB nucleotide sequences, was used to quantify repertoire sharing. Out-of-frame TCRB sequences from naive cells were analyzed to stand in for the pre-selection repertoire. TCRdb took over this immuneACCESS table, retaining in-frame rearrangements with V and J assigned. Such tables are incomplete; in checked studies, under half of the missing clones stem from an unresolved V gene, and the remainder is unexplained. V and J calls plus clone size are reproduced from that table; the DNA served to infer D and trimming. The table for this sample lists under 300,000 clones; around 9.9% of them were counted only once. Around 0.018% of the sample rests with the top ten.

Each donor gave one peripheral blood draw, averaging around 0.11 L, which was collected into heparinised tubes. Using a panel that included CD45RO, CCR7, CD25, CD127, CD95 and CD27, naive, central memory, regulatory and stem cell-like memory CD4+ T cells were sorted on a BD FACSAria II. Every sorted population had a purity above 95%. Right away, PBMCs were isolated by Lymphoprep density gradient centrifugation and were stained directly, with no culture step. So that batch effects would be minimized, each experiment stained and sorted samples in pairs, pairing one healthy donor with one patient. Sequencing used naive CD4+ T cells from blood. What the cell subset or site label conveys for this sample: true naive CD4+ T cells. The sequence was collected from a young man with type 1 diabetes. Recombination linked TRBV27 to TRBJ2-2; TRBD1 matches 7 bases in the middle. The CDR3 region reads CARTRQGRSTGELFF. The base sequence is TGTGCCAGGACCCGACAGGGACGAAGCACCGGGGAGCTGTTTTTT.